This T cell receptor beta chain came from a study of T cells after yellow fever vaccination. The wider study: SMART-Seq v4 Ultra Low Input served to prepare low-cell-number fractions. Study observations and caveats: Abundant clonotypes (contaminants from the bulk population) could be present in FACS-sorted repertoires. Post-booster samples contained most primary-vaccination clones (more than 95% CD4, about 90% CD8).

MiXCR, run by TCRdb on the 5' RACE reads, gives a single entry per CDR3 protein. The sample lists about 580,000 distinct CDR3 sequences; roughly a sixth were seen once. A remark on this clonotype: What it binds is not known.

This clonotype was sampled from a man aged 18 to 29 who received the YFV17D yellow fever vaccine. Sample: PBMCs, taken 5 days after the first yellow fever vaccination.

This CDR3 reads CASSFTGGQDIEQFF. DNA of the CDR3: TGCGCCAGCAGCTTTACTGGGGGCCAGGATATTGAGCAGTTCTTC. The chain employs TRBV5-1 and TRBJ2-1; TRBD1 is a possible D gene (6 bases). Trimming cost V 2 bases and J 9 bases, with 18 bases left between them. This CDR3 region has 15 residues. Germline CDR1 SGHRS, CDR2 YFSETQ.